Listed below are T cell receptor beta chains from one sample, sequenced in a study of blood T cell repertoires in COVID-19. Assay: immunoSEQ multiplex PCR; the TCRdb copy retains only in-frame clones and omits some. This table has around 100,000 clones, 70% to 90% appearing once. Sequenced input: peripheral blood. Source of these receptors: a man aged 45-65 years in a cohort sampled during active COVID-19. CDR3s include the opening cysteine and the closing phenylalanine or tryptophan. A D gene is named only where the DNA matches it firmly. Some rows mark clone size as missing; the rest say once, few, many or name a class of expanded clone.

CDR3nt | CDR3aa | d_gene | v_gene | abundance | j_gene
TGCAGCGGCTCCGGCGGAGAAGAGACCCAGTACTTC | CSGSGGEETQYF | - | TRBV29-1 | - | TRBJ2-5
TGTGCCAGCAGCTACGGCCCGGGACTGGGGAACACTGAAGCTTTCTTT | CASSYGPGLGNTEAFF | - | TRBV7-9 | - | TRBJ1-1
TGTGCCACCCGAGTCCCCGGGGGGCAGACCCAGTACTTC | CATRVPGGQTQYF | - | TRBV6-5 | few | TRBJ2-5
TGTGCCAGCAGCACGACAGGGCCCACAGATACGCAGTATTTT | CASSTTGPTDTQYF | TRBD1 | TRBV5-4 | - | TRBJ2-3
TGTGCCAGCAGCTGGGGGACAGGGGGAGGCTCTGGGGCCAACGTCCTGACTTTC | CASSWGTGGGSGANVLTF | TRBD1 | TRBV11-2 | - | TRBJ2-6
TGTGCCAGCAGCTTCGGACAGGGAGACTATGGCTACACCTTC | CASSFGQGDYGYTF | TRBD1 | TRBV3-1/TRBV3-2 | once | TRBJ1-2
TGTGCCACCAGCAGAGATCGAGGGGGGGCGTCCGGGGAGCTGTTTTTT | CATSRDRGGASGELFF | - | TRBV15 | - | TRBJ2-2
TGTGCCAGCAGGCTAGCGGGGGGCCGGGAGACCCAGTACTTC | CASRLAGGRETQYF | TRBD2 | TRBV7-9 | - | TRBJ2-5
TGTGCCAGCAGCCAAGAACAGCGGAGGGGAGCAGATACGCAGTATTTT | CASSQEQRRGADTQYF | - | TRBV3-1/TRBV3-2 | once | TRBJ2-3
TGTGCCAGCAGCCCGAGCTCCTACGAGCAGTACTTC | CASSPSSYEQYF | - | TRBV7-2 | - | TRBJ2-7
TGCGCCAGCAGCTCACGTGCAGGGGGGAACACCGGGGAGCTGTTTTTT | CASSSRAGGNTGELFF | TRBD1 | TRBV5-1 | - | TRBJ2-2
TGTGCCAGCAGCCGGAAAGGCGGGGGCCCCCAAGAGACCCAGTACTTC | CASSRKGGGPQETQYF | - | TRBV3-1/TRBV3-2 | - | TRBJ2-5
TGCAGTGCTAGTCTTAGGGTAGCGGGGACCCGATGGAATGAGCAGTTCTTC | CSASLRVAGTRWNEQFF | TRBD2 | TRBV20-1 | - | TRBJ2-1
TGTGCCAGCAGCAGAGAGGTCACAGGATACCAAGAGACCCAGTACTTC | CASSREVTGYQETQYF | - | TRBV7-2 | - | TRBJ2-5
TGTGCCAGCAGCCTATTTAGTGGCTACACCTTC | CASSLFSGYTF | - | TRBV28 | - | TRBJ1-2
TGTGCCAGCAGTTCAGGGGCCAGTCAGCCCCAGCATTTT | CASSSGASQPQHF | - | TRBV28 | - | TRBJ1-5
TGTGCCAGCACCCCTGACACCATACAAGAGACCCAGTACTTC | CASTPDTIQETQYF | - | TRBV3-1/TRBV3-2 | - | TRBJ2-5
TGTGCCAGCAGTGACGGCAGGACAGCGTATGGCTACACCTTC | CASSDGRTAYGYTF | - | TRBV6-1 | - | TRBJ1-2
TGTGCCAGCAGTGAAGGACTGAGCCTAGCCAAAAACATTCAGTACTTC | CASSEGLSLAKNIQYF | - | TRBV6-1 | - | TRBJ2-4
TGTGCCAGCAGCCAAGAAATTCGTCCAGGGGAAAACACTGAAGCTTTCTTT | CASSQEIRPGENTEAFF | - | TRBV3-1/TRBV3-2 | - | TRBJ1-1
TGTGCCAGCAGCCCTGAGCAGGGGGCGGTTAATAGGATTGGCTACACCTTC | CASSPEQGAVNRIGYTF | TRBD1 | TRBV14 | - | TRBJ1-2
TGTGCCAGTAGTACACAGGGGGGAAACACCATATATTTT | CASSTQGGNTIYF | TRBD1 | TRBV19 | - | TRBJ1-3
TGTGCCAGCAGCTTCCAGGGTAACAATCAGCCCCAGCATTTT | CASSFQGNNQPQHF | - | TRBV5-6 | - | TRBJ1-5
TGTGCCAGCAGCTTAGCGCTCGGCTACGAGCAGTACTTC | CASSLALGYEQYF | - | TRBV7-9 | few | TRBJ2-7
TGCGCCAGCAGCTTGGACGCGACGAGGACCGGGGAGCTGTTTTTT | CASSLDATRTGELFF | - | TRBV5-1 | - | TRBJ2-2
TGTGCCAGCAGCCCTCAGGGTCACTATGGCTACACCTTC | CASSPQGHYGYTF | - | TRBV5-4 | - | TRBJ1-2
TGTGCCAGTAGTATTCGACAGACCCCGATGGGTGAAAAACTGTTTTTT | CASSIRQTPMGEKLFF | - | TRBV19 | - | TRBJ1-4
TGCGCCAGCAGCCAAGAGGAGCGGGGGGCCAGGGAGACCCAGTACTTC | CASSQEERGARETQYF | TRBD2 | TRBV4-1 | - | TRBJ2-5
TGTGCCAGCAGCGTATATTCGGGACTAGGAACCGAGCAGTTCTTC | CASSVYSGLGTEQFF | TRBD2 | TRBV9 | - | TRBJ2-1
TGTGCCATCAGTGAGTCGTCGACAGGGAACACTGAAGCTTTCTTT | CAISESSTGNTEAFF | - | TRBV10-3 | - | TRBJ1-1
TGTGCCTGCCTGGGACTAGCGGGGGGCCTGGGTGAGCAGTTCTTC | CACLGLAGGLGEQFF | TRBD2 | TRBV30 | few | TRBJ2-1